This T cell receptor (beta chain) comes out of a study of beta chain features in type 1 diabetes. Across the whole study: No age, gender or cell yield differences were seen between patients and healthy donors. General study points: When Type 1 diabetes patients were examined, their TCRB CDR3s proved moderately but significantly shorter in all four CD4+ subsets. A greater similarity of naive, central memory and Treg TCRB repertoires was seen among patients than among healthy donors.

The study reverse transcribed the entire isolated RNA, so it sequenced expressed TCRB transcripts. The repertoire was sequenced with immunoSEQ multiplex PCR; TCRdb's copy has only in-frame clones and lacks some. Of a few hundred thousand clones listed, approximately 15% are singletons. It was via CD45RO/CCR7/CD25/CD127/CD95/CD27 that CD4+ naive, central memory, regulatory and stem cell-like memory cells were sorted. A word on this clone: Its antigen is undetermined.

The CDR3 length is 16 residues. Germline trimming cut 6 bases from V and 7 bases from J; bases unmatched to any gene: 9. CDR1 and CDR2 from the germline V gene are KGHSH and LQKENI. The TCR sequence derives from a woman under 30 with type 1 diabetes. The material sequenced was naive CD4+ T cells from blood. The chain links TRBV18 to TRBJ2-1; the match to TRBD2 covers 13 bases. The CDR3 loop is CASSSRTSGSKNEQFF. CDR3 nucleotides: TGTGCCAGCTCCTCTAGGACTAGCGGGAGCAAGAATGAGCAGTTCTTC.